This T cell receptor beta chain was documented in a study of blood T cell repertoires in COVID-19. The protocol was immunoSEQ multiplex PCR, while the TCRdb copy is restricted to in-frame clones and leaves out a portion. The sample contains 150,000 to 200,000 clones, 85% to 90% of which appear only once. Per germline, CDR1 MNHNS and CDR2 SASEGT. V dropped 2 bases and J dropped 4 bases, with 7 bases sitting between them. The CDR3 is 13 amino acids. The gene calls are TRBV6-1 and TRBJ2-3; D possibly corresponds to TRBD1 (5 bases). The source is a woman aged 60-75 years with COVID-19, enrolled during active disease. Sample: peripheral blood. Here the CDR3 reads CASSEQGADTQYF. For the CDR3, the DNA is TGTGCCAGCAGTGAACAGGGTGCAGATACGCAGTATTTT.